This T cell receptor (beta chain) was sequenced in a study of CD8 T cells in ankylosing spondylitis. Study-level points and caveats: Clones linked to the disease showed a CD8+ phenotype. They occurred at relatively low frequencies in peripheral blood.

Germline V gives CDR1 SGHKS, CDR2 YYEKEE (reference sequence). This CDR3 contains 15 residues. V shed 0 bases and J shed 2 bases, with 12 bases lying between them. This clonotype occurred a few times. Its specificity is not known. Via MiXCR, TCRdb re-called the 5' RACE reads, giving one row per CDR3 protein. The data show under 250,000 distinct CDR3 sequences, with roughly 32% seen just once and about 4.2% held by the top ten. The TCR originated in a male donor with ankylosing spondylitis or in good health (not recorded which). The rearrangement links TRBV5-5 to TRBJ2-7; weak D call: TRBD1 (6 bases). Sequencing was performed on blood, either unsorted or a sorted T cell fraction (not recorded which). The CDR3 DNA reads as TGTGCCAGCAGCTTGGAGGGACACCGTCCCTACGAGCAGTACTTC. Protein: CASSLEGHRPYEQYF.